These 2 T cell receptor beta chains share one sample of origin, sequenced in a study of blood T cell repertoires in COVID-19. Data came from immunoSEQ multiplex PCR; TCRdb stores just in-frame clones and leaves some out. The table lists 220,000 or so clones, around 89% of them singletons, with roughly 16% in the top ten. Input material: PBMCs or T cells enriched from blood (not recorded which). These receptors were collected from a man aged 30-40 years who had been exposed to COVID-19.

In this sample, this clone turned up a few times. The gene calls are TRBV4-3 and TRBJ1-4, with 7 nucleotides matching TRBD1. The germline CDR1 and CDR2 sequences are LGHNA and YSLEER. The CDR3 totals 17 residues. V dropped 0 bases and J dropped 8; count of bases not matched to a gene: 12. The DNA of the CDR3 is TGCGCCAGCAGCCAAGAGGGGCCGGACAGGTTTGCAGAAAAACTGTTTTTT. Translated, it gives CASSQEGPDRFAEKLFF.

CDR3 in DNA: TGCGCCAGCAGCTTGGAGGGTCAGGCCGAGGGGCAGTACTTC. It yields the protein CASSLEGQAEGQYF. The chain joins TRBV5-1 to TRBJ2-7, with D perhaps TRBD2 (5 bases). CDR3 length equals 14 residues. Looked up from germline, CDR1 is SGHRS and CDR2 is YFSETQ. Trimming removed 0 bases from V and 9 bases from J, with 16 bases in between.